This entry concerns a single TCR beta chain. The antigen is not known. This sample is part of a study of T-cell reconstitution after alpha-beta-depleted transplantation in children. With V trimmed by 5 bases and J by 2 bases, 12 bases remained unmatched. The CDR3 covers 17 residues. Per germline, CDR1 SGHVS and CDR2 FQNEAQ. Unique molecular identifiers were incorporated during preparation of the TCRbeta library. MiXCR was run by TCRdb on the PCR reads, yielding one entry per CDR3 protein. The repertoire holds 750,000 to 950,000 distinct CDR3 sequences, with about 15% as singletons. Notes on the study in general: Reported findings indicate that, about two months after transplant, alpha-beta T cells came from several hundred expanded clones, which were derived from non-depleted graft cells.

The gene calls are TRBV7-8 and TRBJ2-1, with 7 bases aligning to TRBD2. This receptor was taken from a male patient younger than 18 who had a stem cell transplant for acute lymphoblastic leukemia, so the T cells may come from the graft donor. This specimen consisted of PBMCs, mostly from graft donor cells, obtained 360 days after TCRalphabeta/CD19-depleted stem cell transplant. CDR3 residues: CASSPYMTGGTYNEQFF. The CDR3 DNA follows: TGTGCCAGCAGCCCCTATATGACGGGAGGCACCTACAATGAGCAGTTCTTC.